Shown below are 6 T cell receptor beta chains from a single sample sequenced in a study of Graves' ophthalmopathy and Graves' hyperthyroidism. Amplification of TCR beta CDR3 regions used RNA transcripts. HTBI primers primed a first-round RT-PCR, and a second-round multiplex PCR followed. Each CDR3 protein gets one entry after TCRdb re-called the multiplex PCR reads with MiXCR. The sample shows 11,000 to 15,000 distinct CDR3 sequences, approximately 51% of them seen only once. Specimen: peripheral blood. Receptors were obtained from a woman in her twenties or thirties with Graves' ophthalmopathy.

Points on this clonotype: One base away lies a much larger clone, so this may be a sequencing read error. V usage is TRBV10-2 and J usage is TRBJ1-2; no reliable D call. The CDR3 contains 15 residues. Deletions cut 2 bases from V and 9 bases from J, with 19 bases between. The germline V gene has CDR1 WSHSY and CDR2 SAAADI. The CDR3 bases are TGCGCCAGCAGTGAGGTGTCCGCGGTTGTGTATAGCTACACCTTC. Amino acids: CASSEVSAVVYSYTF.

The chain employs TRBV7-2 and TRBJ2-3; perhaps TRBD2 as D (5 bases). Germline loops: CDR1 SGHTA, CDR2 FQGNSA. The CDR3 runs to 14 residues. V was trimmed by 5 bases and J by 1 base, leaving 10 bases between them. The DNA of the CDR3 is TGTGCCAGCAGCCAAGGACTTGGCACAGATACGCAGTATTTT. Translation: CASSQGLGTDTQYF.

This chain links TRBV20-1 with TRBJ2-3; possible D gene TRBD1, 6 bases. Trimming took off 4 bases at V and 1 base at J, with 9 bases between the two ends. CDR1 and CDR2 (germline): DFQATT, SNEGSKA (reference sequence). This CDR3 has 13 residues. CDR3 in amino acids: CSANEGGTDTQYF. The DNA of the CDR3 is TGCAGTGCTAATGAGGGGGGCACAGATACGCAGTATTTT.

This clonotype appeared many times. The V gene is TRBV30, the J gene TRBJ1-2; D call uncertain. This CDR3 spans 12 amino acids. Trimming cost V 0 bases and J 3 bases, with 5 bases left between them. Germline CDR1 reads GTSNPN; CDR2 reads SVGIG (reference sequence). CDR3 residues: CAWSVSHYGYTF. In nucleotides, the CDR3 is TGTGCCTGGAGTGTAAGTCACTATGGCTACACCTTC. Full variable domain (missing parts from reference TRBV30 and TRBJ1-2): SQTIHQWPATLVQPVGSPLSLECTVEGTSNPNLYWYRQAAGRGLQLLFYSVGIGQISSEVPQNLSASRPQDRQFILSSKKLLLSDSGFYLCAWSVSHYGYTFGSGTRLTVV.

V usage is TRBV13 and J usage is TRBJ2-7, with 9 bases identical to TRBD2. The length of the CDR3 is 16 residues. Trimming cost V 5 bases and J 2 bases; bases outside gene matches: 10. Looked up from germline, CDR1 is PRHDT and CDR2 is FYEKMQ (reference sequence). CDR3 residues: CASSAARTSAAYEQYF. The CDR3 nucleotides are TGTGCCAGCAGCGCAGCCAGGACTAGCGCGGCCTACGAGCAGTACTTC.

This clonotype has at least ten counts. This rearrangement joins TRBV30 to TRBJ2-1; D gene uncertain. Trimming shortened V by 5 bases and J by 1 base, and 6 bases separated the two germline ends. The CDR3 length is 12 residues. Germline lookup yields CDR1 GTSNPN and CDR2 SVGIG (reference sequence). The DNA for the CDR3 is TGTGCCTGGGGAAGGTCCTACAATGAGCAGTTCTTC. Its protein is CAWGRSYNEQFF. Based on the CDR3 plus reference TRBV30 and TRBJ2-1, the full variable domain is SQTIHQWPATLVQPVGSPLSLECTVEGTSNPNLYWYRQAAGRGLQLLFYSVGIGQISSEVPQNLSASRPQDRQFILSSKKLLLSDSGFYLCAWGRSYNEQFFGPGTRLTVL.